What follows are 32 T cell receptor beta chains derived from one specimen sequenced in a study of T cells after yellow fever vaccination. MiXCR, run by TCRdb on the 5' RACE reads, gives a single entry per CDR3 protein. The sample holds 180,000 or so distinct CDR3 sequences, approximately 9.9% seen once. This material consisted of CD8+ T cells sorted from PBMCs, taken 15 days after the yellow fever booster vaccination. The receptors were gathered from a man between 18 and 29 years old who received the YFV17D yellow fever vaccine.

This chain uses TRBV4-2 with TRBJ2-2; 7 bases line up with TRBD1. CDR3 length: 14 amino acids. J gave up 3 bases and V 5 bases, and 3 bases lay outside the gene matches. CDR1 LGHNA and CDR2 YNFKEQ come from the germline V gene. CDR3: CASSSQGDTGELFF. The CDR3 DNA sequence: TGTGCCAGCAGCAGCCAGGGGGACACCGGGGAGCTGTTTTTT.

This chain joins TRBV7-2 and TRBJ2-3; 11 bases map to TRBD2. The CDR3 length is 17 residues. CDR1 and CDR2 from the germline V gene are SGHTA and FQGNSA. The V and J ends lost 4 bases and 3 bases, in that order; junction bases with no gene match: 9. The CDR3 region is CASSSRPVAGGTDTQYF. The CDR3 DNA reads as TGTGCCAGCAGCTCCCGGCCGGTAGCGGGGGGGACAGATACGCAGTATTTT. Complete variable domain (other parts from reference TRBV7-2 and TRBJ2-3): GAGVSQSPSNKVTEKGKDVELRCDPISGHTALYWYRQSLGQGLEFLIYFQGNSAPDKSGLPSDRFSAERTGGSVSTLTIQRTQQEDSAVYLCASSSRPVAGGTDTQYFGPGTRLTVL.

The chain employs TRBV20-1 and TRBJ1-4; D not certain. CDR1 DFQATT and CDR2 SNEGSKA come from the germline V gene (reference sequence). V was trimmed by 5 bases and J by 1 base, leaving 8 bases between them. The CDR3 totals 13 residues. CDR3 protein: CSAPALTNEKLFF. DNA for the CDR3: TGCAGTGCTCCGGCCCTAACTAATGAAAAACTGTTTTTT.

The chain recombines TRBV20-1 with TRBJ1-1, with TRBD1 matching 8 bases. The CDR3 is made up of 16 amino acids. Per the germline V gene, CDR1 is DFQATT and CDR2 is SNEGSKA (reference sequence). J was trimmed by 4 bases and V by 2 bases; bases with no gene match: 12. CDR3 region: CSARKAGQDIATEAFF. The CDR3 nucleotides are TGCAGTGCTAGAAAGGCGGGACAGGACATCGCCACTGAAGCTTTCTTT.

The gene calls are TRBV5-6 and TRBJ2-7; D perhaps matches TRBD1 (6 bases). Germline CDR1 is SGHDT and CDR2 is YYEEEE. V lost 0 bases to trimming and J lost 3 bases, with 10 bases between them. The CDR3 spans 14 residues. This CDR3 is CASSLGTALYEQYV. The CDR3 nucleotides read TGTGCCAGCAGCTTGGGGACAGCCCTCTACGAGCAGTACGTC.

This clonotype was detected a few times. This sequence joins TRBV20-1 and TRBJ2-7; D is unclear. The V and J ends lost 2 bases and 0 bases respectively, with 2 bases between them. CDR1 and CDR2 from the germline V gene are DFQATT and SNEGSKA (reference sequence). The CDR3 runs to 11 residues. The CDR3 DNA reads TGCAGTGCTAGAAACTCCTACGAGCAGTACGTC. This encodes CSARNSYEQYV.

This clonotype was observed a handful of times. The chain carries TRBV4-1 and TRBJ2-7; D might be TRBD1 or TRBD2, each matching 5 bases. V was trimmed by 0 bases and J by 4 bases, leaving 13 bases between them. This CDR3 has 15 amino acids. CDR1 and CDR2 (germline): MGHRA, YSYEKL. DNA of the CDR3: TGCGCCAGCAGCCAAGAACCCGGGACCCCTTACGAGCAGTACTTC. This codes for CASSQEPGTPYEQYF.

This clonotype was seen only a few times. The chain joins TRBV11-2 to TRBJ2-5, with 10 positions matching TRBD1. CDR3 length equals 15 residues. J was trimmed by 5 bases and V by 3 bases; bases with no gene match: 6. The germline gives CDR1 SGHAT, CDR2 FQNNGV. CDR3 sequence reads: CASSFGQGDFETQYF. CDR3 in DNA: TGTGCCAGCAGCTTTGGACAGGGGGATTTTGAGACCCAGTACTTC.

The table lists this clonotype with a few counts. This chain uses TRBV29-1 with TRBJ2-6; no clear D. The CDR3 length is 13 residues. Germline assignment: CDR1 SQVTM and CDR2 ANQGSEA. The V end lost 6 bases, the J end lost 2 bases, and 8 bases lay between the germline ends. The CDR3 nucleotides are TGCAGCGTCAGGACGACTGGGGCCAACGTCCTGACTTTC. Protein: CSVRTTGANVLTF.

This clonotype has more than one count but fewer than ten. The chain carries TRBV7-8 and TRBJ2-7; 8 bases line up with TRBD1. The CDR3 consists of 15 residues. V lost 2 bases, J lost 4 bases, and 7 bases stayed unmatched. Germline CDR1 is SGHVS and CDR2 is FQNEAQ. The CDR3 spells CASSLLFDRGYEQYF. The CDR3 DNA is TGTGCCAGCAGCTTACTTTTTGACAGGGGTTACGAGCAGTACTTC.

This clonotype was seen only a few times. The CDR3 here is CASKELAGREQFF. The CDR3 region has the DNA TGTGCCAGTAAGGAACTAGCGGGGCGGGAGCAGTTCTTC. The chain recombines TRBV19 with TRBJ2-1; TRBD2 matches at 10 bases. The CDR3 spans 13 residues. The germline V gene encodes CDR1 LNHDA and CDR2 SQIVND (reference sequence). J was trimmed by 10 bases and V by 7 bases; bases with no gene match: 7.

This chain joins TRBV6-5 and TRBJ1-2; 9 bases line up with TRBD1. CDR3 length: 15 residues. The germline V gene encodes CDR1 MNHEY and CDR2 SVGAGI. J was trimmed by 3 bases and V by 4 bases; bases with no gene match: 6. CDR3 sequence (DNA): TGTGCCAGCAGTTGGTACAGGGGGCGCGACTATGGCTACACCTTC. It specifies CASSWYRGRDYGYTF.

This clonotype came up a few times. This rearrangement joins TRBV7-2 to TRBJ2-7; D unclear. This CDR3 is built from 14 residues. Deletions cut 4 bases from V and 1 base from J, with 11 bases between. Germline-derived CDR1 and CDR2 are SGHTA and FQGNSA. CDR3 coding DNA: TGTGCCAGCAGCTGGTCTCTGGGGTCCTACGAGCAGTACGTC. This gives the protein CASSWSLGSYEQYV.

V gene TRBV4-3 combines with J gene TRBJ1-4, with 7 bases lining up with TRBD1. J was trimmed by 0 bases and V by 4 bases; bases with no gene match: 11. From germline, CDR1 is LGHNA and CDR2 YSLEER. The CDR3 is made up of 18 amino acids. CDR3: CASSRQGALVATNEKLFF. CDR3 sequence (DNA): TGCGCCAGCAGCCGACAGGGCGCCCTTGTAGCAACTAATGAAAAACTGTTTTTT.

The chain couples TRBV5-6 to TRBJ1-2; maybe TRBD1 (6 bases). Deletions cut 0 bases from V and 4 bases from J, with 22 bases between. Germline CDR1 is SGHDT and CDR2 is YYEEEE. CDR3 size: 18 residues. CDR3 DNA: TGTGCCAGCAGCTTGGAGGGGTCCGGGACAATGAATGGCTATGGCTACACCTTC. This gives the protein CASSLEGSGTMNGYGYTF.

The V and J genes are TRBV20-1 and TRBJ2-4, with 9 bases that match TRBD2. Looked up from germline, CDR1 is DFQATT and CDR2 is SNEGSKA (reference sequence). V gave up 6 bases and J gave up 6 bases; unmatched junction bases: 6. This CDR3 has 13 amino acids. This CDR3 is CSARPGLANIQYF. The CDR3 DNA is TGCAGTGCACGGCCGGGACTAGCAAACATTCAGTACTTC.

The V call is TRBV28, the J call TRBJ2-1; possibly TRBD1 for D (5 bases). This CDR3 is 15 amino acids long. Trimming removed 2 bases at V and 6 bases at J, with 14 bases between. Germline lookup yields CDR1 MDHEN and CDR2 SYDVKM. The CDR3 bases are TGTGCCAGCAGTTTACCCCCCTCAGGGTTCAATGAGCAGTTCTTC. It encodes CASSLPPSGFNEQFF. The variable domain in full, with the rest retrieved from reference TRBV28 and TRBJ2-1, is DVKVTQSSRYLVKRTGEKVFLECVQDMDHENMFWYRQDPGLGLRLIYFSYDVKMKEKGDIPEGYSVSREKKERFSLILESASTNQTSMYLCASSLPPSGFNEQFFGPGTRLTVL.

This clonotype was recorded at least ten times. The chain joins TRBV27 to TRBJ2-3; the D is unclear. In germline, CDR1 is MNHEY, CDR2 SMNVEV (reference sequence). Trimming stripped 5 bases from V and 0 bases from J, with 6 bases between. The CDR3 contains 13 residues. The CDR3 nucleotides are TGTGCCAGCAGTCTACTAAGCACAGATACGCAGTATTTT. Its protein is CASSLLSTDTQYF.

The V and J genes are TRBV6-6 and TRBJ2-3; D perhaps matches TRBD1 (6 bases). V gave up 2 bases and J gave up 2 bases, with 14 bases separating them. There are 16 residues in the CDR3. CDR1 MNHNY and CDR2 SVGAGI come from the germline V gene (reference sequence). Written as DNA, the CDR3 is TGTGCCAGCAGTTACCCGGGGACATCGATCACAGATACGCAGTATTTT. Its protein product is CASSYPGTSITDTQYF.

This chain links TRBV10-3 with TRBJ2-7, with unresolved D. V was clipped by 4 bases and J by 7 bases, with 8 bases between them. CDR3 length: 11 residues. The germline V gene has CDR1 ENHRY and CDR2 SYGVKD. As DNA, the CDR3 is TGTGCCATCAGTGTTGGTGGTGAGCAGTACGTC. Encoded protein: CAISVGGEQYV.

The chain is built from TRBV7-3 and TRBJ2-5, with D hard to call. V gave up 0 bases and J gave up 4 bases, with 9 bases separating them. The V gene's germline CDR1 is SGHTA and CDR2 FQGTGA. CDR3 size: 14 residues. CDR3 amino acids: CASSLTSESETQYF. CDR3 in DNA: TGTGCCAGCAGCTTAACGTCCGAGTCAGAGACCCAGTACTTC.

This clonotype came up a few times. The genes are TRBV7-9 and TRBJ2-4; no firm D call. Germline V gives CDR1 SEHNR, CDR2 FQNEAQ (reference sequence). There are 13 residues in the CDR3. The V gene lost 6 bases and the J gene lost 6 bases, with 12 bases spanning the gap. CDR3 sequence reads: CASRMEYGNIQYF. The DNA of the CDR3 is TGTGCCAGCAGGATGGAGTATGGAAACATTCAGTACTTC.

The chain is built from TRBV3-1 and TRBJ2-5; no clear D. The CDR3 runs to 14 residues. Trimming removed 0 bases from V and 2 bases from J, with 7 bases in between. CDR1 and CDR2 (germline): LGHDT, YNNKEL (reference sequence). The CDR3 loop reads CASSQERRQETQYF. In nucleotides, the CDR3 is TGTGCCAGCAGCCAAGAAAGAAGGCAAGAGACCCAGTACTTC.

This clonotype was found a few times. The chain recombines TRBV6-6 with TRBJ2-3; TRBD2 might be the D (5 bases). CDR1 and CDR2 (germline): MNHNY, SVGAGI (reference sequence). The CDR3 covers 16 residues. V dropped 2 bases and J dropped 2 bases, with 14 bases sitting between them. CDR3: CASSYKGLAATDTQYF. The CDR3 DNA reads TGTGCCAGCAGTTACAAAGGCCTAGCAGCCACAGATACGCAGTATTTT.

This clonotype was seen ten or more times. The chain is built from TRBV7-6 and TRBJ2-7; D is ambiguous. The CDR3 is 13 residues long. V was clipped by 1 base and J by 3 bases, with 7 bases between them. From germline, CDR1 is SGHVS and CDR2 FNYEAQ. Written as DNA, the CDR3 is TGTGCCAGCAGCTTAGACGGATTCTACGAGCAGTACTTC. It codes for CASSLDGFYEQYF.

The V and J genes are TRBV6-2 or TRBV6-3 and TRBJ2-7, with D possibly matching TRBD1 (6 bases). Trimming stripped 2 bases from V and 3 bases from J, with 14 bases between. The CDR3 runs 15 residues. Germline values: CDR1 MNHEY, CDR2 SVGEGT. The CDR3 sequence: CASSYVPGQIYEQYV. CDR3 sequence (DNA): TGTGCCAGCAGTTACGTTCCAGGACAGATCTACGAGCAGTACGTC.

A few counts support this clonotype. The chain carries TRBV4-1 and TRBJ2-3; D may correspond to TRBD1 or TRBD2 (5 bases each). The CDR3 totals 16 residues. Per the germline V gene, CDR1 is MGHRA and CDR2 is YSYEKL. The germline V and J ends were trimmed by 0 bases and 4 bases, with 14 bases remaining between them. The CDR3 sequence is CASSQDQNRGADTQYF. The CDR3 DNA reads TGCGCCAGCAGCCAAGATCAGAACCGGGGCGCAGATACGCAGTATTTT.

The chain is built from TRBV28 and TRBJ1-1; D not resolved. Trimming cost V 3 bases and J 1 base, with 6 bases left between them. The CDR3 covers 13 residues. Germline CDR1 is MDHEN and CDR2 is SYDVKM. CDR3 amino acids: CASSFRPNTEAFF. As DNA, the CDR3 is TGTGCCAGCAGTTTCAGACCGAACACTGAAGCTTTCTTT.

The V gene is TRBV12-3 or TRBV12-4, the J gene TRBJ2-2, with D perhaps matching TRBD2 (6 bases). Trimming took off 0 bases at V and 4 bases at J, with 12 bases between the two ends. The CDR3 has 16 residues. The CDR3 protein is CASSLAVLGGTGELFF. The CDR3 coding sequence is TGTGCCAGCAGTTTAGCTGTTTTGGGGGGCACCGGGGAGCTGTTTTTT.

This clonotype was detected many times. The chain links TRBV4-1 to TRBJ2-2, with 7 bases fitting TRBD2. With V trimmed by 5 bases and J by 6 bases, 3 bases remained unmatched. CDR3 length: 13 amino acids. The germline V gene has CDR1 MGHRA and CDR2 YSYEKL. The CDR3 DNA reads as TGCGCCAGCAGCAAAAGCGGGGCCGGGGAGCTGTTTTTT. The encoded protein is CASSKSGAGELFF.

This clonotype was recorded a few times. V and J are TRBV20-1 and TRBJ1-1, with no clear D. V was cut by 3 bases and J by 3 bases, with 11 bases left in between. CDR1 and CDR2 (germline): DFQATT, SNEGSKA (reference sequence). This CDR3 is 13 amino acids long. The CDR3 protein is CSASPGYDTEAFF. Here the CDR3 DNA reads TGCAGTGCTAGTCCGGGCTACGACACTGAAGCTTTCTTT.

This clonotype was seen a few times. CDR3 amino acids: CASSQALGRQGRKGTQYF. CDR3 nucleotides: TGCGCCAGCAGCCAAGCGCTGGGCAGGCAGGGTCGAAAGGGTACGCAGTATTTT. V is TRBV4-3 and J is TRBJ2-3, with D possibly TRBD1 on 5 matching bases. This CDR3 has 18 residues. The germline V and J ends were trimmed by 1 base and 8 bases, with 25 bases remaining between them. Germline loops: CDR1 LGHNA, CDR2 YSLEER.